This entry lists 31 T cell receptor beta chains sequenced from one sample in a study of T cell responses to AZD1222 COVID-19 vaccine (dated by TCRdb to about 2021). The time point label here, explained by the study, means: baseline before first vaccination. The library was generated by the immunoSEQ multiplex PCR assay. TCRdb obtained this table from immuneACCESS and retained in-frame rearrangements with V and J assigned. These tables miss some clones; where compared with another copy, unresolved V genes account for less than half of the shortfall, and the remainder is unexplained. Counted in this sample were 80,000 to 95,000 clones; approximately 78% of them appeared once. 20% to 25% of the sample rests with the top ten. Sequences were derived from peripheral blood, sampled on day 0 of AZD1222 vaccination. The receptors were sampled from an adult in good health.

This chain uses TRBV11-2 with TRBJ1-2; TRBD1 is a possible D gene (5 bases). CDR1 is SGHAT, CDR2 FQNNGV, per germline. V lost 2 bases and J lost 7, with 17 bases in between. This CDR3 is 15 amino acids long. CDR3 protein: CASSLSTTGFSGYTF. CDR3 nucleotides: TGTGCCAGCAGCTTATCCACCACAGGTTTTAGTGGCTACACCTTC.

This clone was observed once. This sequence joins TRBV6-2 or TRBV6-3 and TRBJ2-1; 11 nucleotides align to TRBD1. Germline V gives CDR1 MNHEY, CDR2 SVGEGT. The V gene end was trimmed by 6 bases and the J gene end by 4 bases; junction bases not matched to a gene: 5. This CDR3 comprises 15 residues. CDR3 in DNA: TGTGCCAGCAGCTCCGGGACAGGGGGATACAATGAGCAGTTCTTC. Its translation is CASSSGTGGYNEQFF.

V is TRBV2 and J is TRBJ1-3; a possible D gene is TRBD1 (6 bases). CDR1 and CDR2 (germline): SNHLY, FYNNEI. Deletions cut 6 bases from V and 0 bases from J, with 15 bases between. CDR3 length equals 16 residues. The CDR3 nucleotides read TGTGCCAGCAGCGAGGGACACCCAAACTCTGGAAACACCATATATTTT. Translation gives CASSEGHPNSGNTIYF.

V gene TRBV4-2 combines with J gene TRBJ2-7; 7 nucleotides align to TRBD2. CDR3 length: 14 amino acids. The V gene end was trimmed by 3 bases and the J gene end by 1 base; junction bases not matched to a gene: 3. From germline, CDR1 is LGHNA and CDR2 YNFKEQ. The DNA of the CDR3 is TGTGCCAGCAGCCAGGGGGGGGAATCCTACGAGCAGTACTTC. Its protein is CASSQGGESYEQYF.

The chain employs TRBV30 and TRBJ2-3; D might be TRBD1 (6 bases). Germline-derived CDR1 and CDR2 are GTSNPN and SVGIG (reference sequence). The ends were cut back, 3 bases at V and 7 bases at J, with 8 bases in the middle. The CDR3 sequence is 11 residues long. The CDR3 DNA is TGTGCCTGGAGGGGGGCACATACGCAGTATTTT. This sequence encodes CAWRGAHTQYF.

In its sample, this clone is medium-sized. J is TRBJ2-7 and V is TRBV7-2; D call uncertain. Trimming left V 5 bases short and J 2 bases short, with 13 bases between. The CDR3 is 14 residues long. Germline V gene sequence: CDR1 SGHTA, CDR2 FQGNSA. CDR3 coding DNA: TGTGCCAGCAGCCCCTCAATTTCCCCCTACGAGCAGTACTTC. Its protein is CASSPSISPYEQYF. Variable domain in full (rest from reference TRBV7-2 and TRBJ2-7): GAGVSQSPSNKVTEKGKDVELRCDPISGHTALYWYRQSLGQGLEFLIYFQGNSAPDKSGLPSDRFSAERTGGSVSTLTIQRTQQEDSAVYLCASSPSISPYEQYFGPGTRLTVT.

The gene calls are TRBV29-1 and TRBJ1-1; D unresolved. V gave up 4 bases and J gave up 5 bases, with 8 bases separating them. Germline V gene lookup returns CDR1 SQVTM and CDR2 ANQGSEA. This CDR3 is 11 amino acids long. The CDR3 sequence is CSVVGETEAFF. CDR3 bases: TGCAGCGTTGTGGGTGAAACTGAAGCTTTCTTT.

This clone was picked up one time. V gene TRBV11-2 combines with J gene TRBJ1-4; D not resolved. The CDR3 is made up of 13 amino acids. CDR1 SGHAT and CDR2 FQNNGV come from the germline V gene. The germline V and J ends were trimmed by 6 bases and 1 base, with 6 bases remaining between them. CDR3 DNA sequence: TGTGCCAGCAGACGCAAAACTAATGAAAAACTGTTTTTT. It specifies CASRRKTNEKLFF. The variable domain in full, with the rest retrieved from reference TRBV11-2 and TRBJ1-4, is EAGVAQSPRYKIIEKRQSVAFWCNPISGHATLYWYQQILGQGPKLLIQFQNNGVVDDSQLPKDRFSAERLKGVDSTLKIQPAKLEDSAVYLCASRRKTNEKLFFGSGTQLSVL.

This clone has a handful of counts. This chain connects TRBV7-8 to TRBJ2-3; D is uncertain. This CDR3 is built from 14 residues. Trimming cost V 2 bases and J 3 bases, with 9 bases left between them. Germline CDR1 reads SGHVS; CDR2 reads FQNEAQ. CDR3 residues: CASSLTPETDTQYF. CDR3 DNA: TGTGCCAGCAGCTTAACCCCAGAAACAGATACGCAGTATTTT.

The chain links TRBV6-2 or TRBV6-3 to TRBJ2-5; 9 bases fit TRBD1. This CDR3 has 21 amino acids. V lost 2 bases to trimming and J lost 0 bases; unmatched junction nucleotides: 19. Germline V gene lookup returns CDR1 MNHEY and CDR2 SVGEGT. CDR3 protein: CASSYTASRDRAGVYQETQYF. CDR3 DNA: TGTGCCAGCAGTTACACCGCAAGTCGGGACAGGGCGGGGGTCTACCAAGAGACCCAGTACTTC.

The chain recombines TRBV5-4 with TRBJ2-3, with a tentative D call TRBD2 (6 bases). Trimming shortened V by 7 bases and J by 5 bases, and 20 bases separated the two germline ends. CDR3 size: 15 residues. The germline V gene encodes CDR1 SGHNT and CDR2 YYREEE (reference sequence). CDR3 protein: CASSSAGEVGDTQYF. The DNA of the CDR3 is TGTGCCAGCTCCTCAGCTGGGGAGGTCGGAGATACGCAGTATTTT.

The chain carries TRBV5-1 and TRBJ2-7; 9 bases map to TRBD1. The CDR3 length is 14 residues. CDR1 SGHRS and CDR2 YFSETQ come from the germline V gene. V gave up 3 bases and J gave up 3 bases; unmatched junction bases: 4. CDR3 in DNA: TGCGCCAGCAGCTCCGACAGGGGGGGCTACGAGCAGTACTTC. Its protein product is CASSSDRGGYEQYF.

CDR3 nucleotide sequence: TGTGCCAGCAGTTCCAGGGCGAGGGAGCAGTTCTTC. This sequence encodes CASSSRAREQFF. The V call is TRBV7-2, the J call TRBJ2-1, with D tentatively TRBD1 (5 bases). The CDR3 length is 12 residues. CDR1 and CDR2 (germline): SGHTA, FQGNSA. Between the trimmed V and J ends, which lost 6 bases and 10 bases, there was a span of 13 bases.

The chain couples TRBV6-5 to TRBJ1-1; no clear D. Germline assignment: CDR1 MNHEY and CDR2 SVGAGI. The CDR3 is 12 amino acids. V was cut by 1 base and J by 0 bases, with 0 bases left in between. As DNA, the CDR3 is TGTGCCAGCAGTTACTTGAACACTGAAGCTTTCTTT. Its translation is CASSYLNTEAFF.

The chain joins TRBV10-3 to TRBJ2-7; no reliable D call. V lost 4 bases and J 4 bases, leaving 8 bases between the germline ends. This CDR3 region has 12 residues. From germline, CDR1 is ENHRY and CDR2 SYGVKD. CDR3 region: CAISVSSYEQYF. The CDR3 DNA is TGTGCCATCAGTGTGTCTTCATACGAGCAGTACTTC.

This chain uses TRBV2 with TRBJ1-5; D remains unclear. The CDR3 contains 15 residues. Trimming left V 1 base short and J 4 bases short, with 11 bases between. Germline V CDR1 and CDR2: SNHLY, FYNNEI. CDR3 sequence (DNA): TGTGCCAGCAGTGAAGGGCCGGGATTTAATCAGCCCCAGCATTTT. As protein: CASSEGPGFNQPQHF.

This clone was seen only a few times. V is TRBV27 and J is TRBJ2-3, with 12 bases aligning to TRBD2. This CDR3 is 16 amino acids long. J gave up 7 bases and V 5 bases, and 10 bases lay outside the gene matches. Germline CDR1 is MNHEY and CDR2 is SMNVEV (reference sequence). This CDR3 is CASSPWTSGIGYTQYF. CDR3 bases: TGTGCCAGCAGTCCTTGGACTAGCGGGATCGGGTATACGCAGTATTTT.

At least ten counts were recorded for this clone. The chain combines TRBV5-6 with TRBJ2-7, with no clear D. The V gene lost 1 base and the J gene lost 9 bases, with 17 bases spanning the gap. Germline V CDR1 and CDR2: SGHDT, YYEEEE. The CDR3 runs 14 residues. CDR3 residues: CASSLSALRKGQYF. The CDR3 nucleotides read TGTGCCAGCAGCTTGTCGGCGCTCCGGAAGGGGCAGTACTTC.

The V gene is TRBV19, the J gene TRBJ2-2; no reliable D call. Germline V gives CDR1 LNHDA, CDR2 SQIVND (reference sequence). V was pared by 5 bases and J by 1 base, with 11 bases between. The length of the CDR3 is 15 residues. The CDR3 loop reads CASSWSAQNTGELFF. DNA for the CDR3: TGTGCCAGTAGTTGGAGCGCACAGAACACCGGGGAGCTGTTTTTT.

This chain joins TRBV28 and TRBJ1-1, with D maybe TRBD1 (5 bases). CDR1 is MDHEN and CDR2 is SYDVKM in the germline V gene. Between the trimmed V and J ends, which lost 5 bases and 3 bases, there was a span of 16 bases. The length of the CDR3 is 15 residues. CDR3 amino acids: CASSATGNQDTEAFF. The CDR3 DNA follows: TGTGCCAGCAGTGCCACAGGCAATCAGGACACTGAAGCTTTCTTT.

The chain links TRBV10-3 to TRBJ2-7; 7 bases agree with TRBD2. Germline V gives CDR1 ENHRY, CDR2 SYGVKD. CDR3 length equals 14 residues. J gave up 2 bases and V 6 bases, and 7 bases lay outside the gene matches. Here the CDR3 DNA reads TGTGCCATCAGAAATCTAGCGGAAGCCTACGAGCAGTACTTC. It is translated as CAIRNLAEAYEQYF.

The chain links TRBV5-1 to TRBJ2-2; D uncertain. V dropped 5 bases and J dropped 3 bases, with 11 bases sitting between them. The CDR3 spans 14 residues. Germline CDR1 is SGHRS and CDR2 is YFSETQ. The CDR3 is CASRGASDTGELFF. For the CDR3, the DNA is TGCGCCAGCAGAGGTGCAAGTGACACCGGGGAGCTGTTTTTT.

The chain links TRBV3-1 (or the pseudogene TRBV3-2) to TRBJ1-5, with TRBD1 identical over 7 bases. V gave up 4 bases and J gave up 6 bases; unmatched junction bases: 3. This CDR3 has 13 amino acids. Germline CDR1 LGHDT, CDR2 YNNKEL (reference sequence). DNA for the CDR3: TGTGCCAGCAGCCCCGACAGGGTTCAGCCCCAGCATTTT. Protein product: CASSPDRVQPQHF.

CDR3 sequence reads: CASSARGQITGELFF. DNA for the CDR3: TGTGCCAGCAGTGCGCGTGGACAAATTACCGGGGAGCTGTTTTTT. The J gene is TRBJ2-2, the V gene TRBV2; possible D gene TRBD1, 5 bases. Trimming left V 4 bases short and J 5 bases short, with 14 bases between. Germline V gene sequence: CDR1 SNHLY, CDR2 FYNNEI. This CDR3 region has 15 residues. The full variable domain, completed using reference TRBV2 and TRBJ2-2, is EPEVTQTPSHQVTQMGQEVILRCVPISNHLYFYWYRQILGQKVEFLVSFYNNEISEKSEIFDDQFSVERPDGSNFTLKIRSTKLEDSAMYFCASSARGQITGELFFGEGSRLTVL.

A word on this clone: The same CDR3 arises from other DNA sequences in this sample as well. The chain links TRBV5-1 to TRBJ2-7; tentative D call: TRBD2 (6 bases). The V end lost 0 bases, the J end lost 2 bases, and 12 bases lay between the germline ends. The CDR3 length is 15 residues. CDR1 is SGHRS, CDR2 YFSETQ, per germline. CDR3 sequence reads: CASSLVVAATYEQYF. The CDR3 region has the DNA TGCGCCAGCAGCTTGGTGGTAGCGGCGACCTACGAGCAGTACTTC.

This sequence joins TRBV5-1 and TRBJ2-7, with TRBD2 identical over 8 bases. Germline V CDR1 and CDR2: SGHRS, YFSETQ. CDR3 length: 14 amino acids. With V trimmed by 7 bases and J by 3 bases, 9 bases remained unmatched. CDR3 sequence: CASRRTSGSYEQYF. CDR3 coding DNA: TGCGCCAGCCGCCGTACTAGCGGAAGCTACGAGCAGTACTTC.

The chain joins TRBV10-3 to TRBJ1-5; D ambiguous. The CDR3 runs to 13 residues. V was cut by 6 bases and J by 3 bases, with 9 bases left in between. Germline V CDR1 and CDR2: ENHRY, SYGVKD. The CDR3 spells CAISHGDNQPQHF. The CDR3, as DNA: TGTGCCATCAGCCACGGAGACAATCAGCCCCAGCATTTT.

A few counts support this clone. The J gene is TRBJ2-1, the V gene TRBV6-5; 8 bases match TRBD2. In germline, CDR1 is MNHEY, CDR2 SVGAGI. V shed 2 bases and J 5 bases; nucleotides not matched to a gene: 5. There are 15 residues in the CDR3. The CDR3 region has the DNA TGTGCCAGCAGTTACCTAAGCGGGAGAGACAATGAGCAGTTCTTC. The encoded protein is CASSYLSGRDNEQFF.

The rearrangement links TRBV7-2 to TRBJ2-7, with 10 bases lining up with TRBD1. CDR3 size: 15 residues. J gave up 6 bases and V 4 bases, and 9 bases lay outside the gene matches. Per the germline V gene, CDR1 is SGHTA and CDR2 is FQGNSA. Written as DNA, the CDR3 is TGTGCCAGCAGCTCGAATAGGGACAGGGGAGGCGAGCAGTACTTC. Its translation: CASSSNRDRGGEQYF. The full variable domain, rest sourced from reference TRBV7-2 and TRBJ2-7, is GAGVSQSPSNKVTEKGKDVELRCDPISGHTALYWYRQSLGQGLEFLIYFQGNSAPDKSGLPSDRFSAERTGGSVSTLTIQRTQQEDSAVYLCASSSNRDRGGEQYFGPGTRLTVT.

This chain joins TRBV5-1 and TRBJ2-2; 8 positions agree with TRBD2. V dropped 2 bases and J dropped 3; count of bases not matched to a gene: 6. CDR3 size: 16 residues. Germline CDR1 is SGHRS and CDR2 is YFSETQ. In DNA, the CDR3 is TGCGCCAGCAGCTTAAGCCTAGCGGGTCACACCGGGGAGCTGTTTTTT. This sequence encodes CASSLSLAGHTGELFF. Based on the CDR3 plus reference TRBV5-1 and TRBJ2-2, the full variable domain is KAGVTQTPRYLIKTRGQQVTLSCSPISGHRSVSWYQQTPGQGLQFLFEYFSETQRNKGNFPGRFSGRQFSNSRSEMNVSTLELGDSALYLCASSLSLAGHTGELFFGEGSRLTVL.

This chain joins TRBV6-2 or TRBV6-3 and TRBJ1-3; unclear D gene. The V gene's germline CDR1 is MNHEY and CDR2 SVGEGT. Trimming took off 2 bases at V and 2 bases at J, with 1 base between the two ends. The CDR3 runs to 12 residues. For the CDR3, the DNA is TGTGCCAGCAGTTACACTGGAAACACCATATATTTT. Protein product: CASSYTGNTIYF.